This record covers a single T cell receptor beta chain. No antigen is known for it. This entry belongs to a study of blood T cells in healthy people across ages. The authors ran a second PCR of roughly 6 to 12 cycles using a sample-barcoded 5' primer and a J-beta primer mix. Tagging of each cDNA molecule was performed by a template-switch adaptor with 12 random nucleotides. TCRdb called the 5' RACE reads again in MiXCR, with one record for every CDR3 protein. The table has around 650,000 distinct CDR3 sequences, roughly two fifths seen once. The germline gives CDR1 DFQATT, CDR2 SNEGSKA (reference sequence). This CDR3 contains 11 residues. The ends were cut back, 3 bases at V and 3 bases at J, with 6 bases in the middle. Study findings and constraints: Calculation of diversity from one million T cells yielded estimates considered to be underestimates.

Sequencing was done on a sample of blood. This sequence originates from a man older than 75 in good health. The chain combines TRBV20-1 with TRBJ2-7; no clear D gene. The CDR3 DNA reads as TGCAGTGCTAGCGCGGACTACGAGCAGTACTTC. This gives the protein CSASADYEQYF.